These 32 T cell receptor beta chains originate from one sample sequenced in a study of STAT5B mutations in CD4+ large granular lymphocyte leukemia (dated by TCRdb to the early 2020s). The library was built by means of the immunoSEQ multiplex PCR assay. TCRdb took over this immuneACCESS table, retaining in-frame rearrangements with V and J assigned. Such tables are incomplete; in checked studies, under half of the missing clones stem from an unresolved V gene, and the remainder is unexplained. Here the sample has 30,000 to 40,000 clones; more than 70% occur a single time. The biggest ten clones account for around 0.57% of the sample. The sequenced material came from CD4+ T cells from blood buffy coats. The source is a human donor in good health.

There are a few counts of this clone. The chain joins TRBV7-2 to TRBJ2-5; 8 nucleotides agree with TRBD2. J gave up 7 bases and V 1 base, and 8 bases lay outside the gene matches. The CDR3 has 15 residues. CDR1 and CDR2 (germline): SGHTA, FQGNSA. CDR3 bases: TGTGCCAGCAGCTTAGGGATAGGACTAGCTGGGACCCAGTACTTC. It translates to CASSLGIGLAGTQYF.

This chain joins TRBV9 and TRBJ2-2; D is perhaps TRBD1 (6 bases). With 0 bases removed from V and 4 bases from J, the gap between germline ends came to 10 bases. Germline V gene data show CDR1 as SGDLS and CDR2 as YYNGEE. CDR3 length equals 15 residues. This CDR3 is CASSVGDRITGELFF. CDR3 in DNA: TGTGCCAGCAGCGTAGGAGACAGGATCACCGGGGAGCTGTTTTTT.

This chain joins TRBV10-3 and TRBJ2-2, with unresolved D. V lost 0 bases to trimming and J lost 4 bases, with 24 bases between them. The CDR3 covers 20 residues. Per the germline V gene, CDR1 is ENHRY and CDR2 is SYGVKD. CDR3 protein: CAISESRGLIARIGTGELFF. The CDR3 bases are TGTGCCATCAGTGAGTCCCGCGGTCTGATAGCCCGGATAGGCACCGGGGAGCTGTTTTTT.

V is TRBV5-1 and J is TRBJ2-7; 8 nucleotides align to TRBD2. Germline V gene data show CDR1 as SGHRS and CDR2 as YFSETQ. V was pared by 4 bases and J by 5 bases, with 8 bases of the junction left unmatched. The length of the CDR3 is 14 residues. The CDR3 DNA reads as TGCGCCAGCAGCGTTAGCGGGACCGCAAACGAGCAGTACTTC. This encodes CASSVSGTANEQYF.

This rearrangement joins TRBV29-1 to TRBJ2-5; 8 bases line up with TRBD2. V was pared by 8 bases and J by 7 bases, with 15 bases of the junction left unmatched. Germline-derived CDR1 and CDR2 are SQVTM and ANQGSEA. The CDR3 runs to 14 residues. The CDR3: CSTSAGSGGGTQYF. The DNA of the CDR3 is TGCAGCACAAGTGCGGGGAGCGGGGGAGGGACCCAGTACTTC.

This clone was found a few times. The chain has TRBV18 and TRBJ2-7; 10 nucleotides line up with TRBD2. Germline V CDR1 and CDR2: KGHSH, LQKENI. The CDR3 is made up of 14 amino acids. V shed 3 bases, J shed 5 bases, and the junction held 4 bases outside the gene matches. CDR3 coding DNA: TGTGCCAGCTCACCCGGGACTAGCGTTAACGAGCAGTACTTC. It specifies CASSPGTSVNEQYF. Drawing the rest from reference TRBV18 and TRBJ2-7, the complete variable domain is NAGVMQNPRHLVRRRGQEARLRCSPMKGHSHVYWYRQLPEEGLKFMVYLQKENIIDESGMPKERFSAEFPKEGPSILRIQQVVRGDSAAYFCASSPGTSVNEQYFGPGTRLTVT.

The rearrangement joins TRBV5-1 to TRBJ2-7, with TRBD1 matching over 8 bases. J lost 1 base, V lost 2 bases, and 11 bases had no gene match. The germline gives CDR1 SGHRS, CDR2 YFSETQ. The CDR3 has 17 residues. The CDR3 here is CASSFSSAGTGSYEQYF. The DNA of the CDR3 is TGCGCCAGCAGCTTTTCCTCAGCCGGGACAGGATCCTACGAGCAGTACTTC.

The J gene is TRBJ2-1, the V gene TRBV2; possibly TRBD2 for D (5 bases). Germline CDR1 and CDR2: SNHLY and FYNNEI. Trimming left V 8 bases short and J 5 bases short, with 7 bases between. This CDR3 is built from 11 residues. The CDR3 sequence is CASLRDNEQFF. In DNA, the CDR3 is TGTGCCAGCTTGAGGGACAATGAGCAGTTCTTC.

This rearrangement joins TRBV29-1 to TRBJ2-5; TRBD2 matches at 8 bases. The end of the DNA is better explained by TRBJ2-7, so the J call may be wrong. The CDR3 loop spans 12 amino acids. CDR1 and CDR2 (germline): SQVTM, ANQGSEA. CDR3 in amino acids: CSAGGGGYEQYF. DNA for the CDR3: TGCAGCGCCGGGGGGGGCGGCTACGAGCAGTACTTC.

The V gene is TRBV6-5, the J gene TRBJ2-3; no reliable D call. This CDR3 region has 13 residues. From germline, CDR1 is MNHEY and CDR2 SVGAGI. V was cut by 7 bases and J by 7 bases, with 15 bases left in between. The CDR3: CASTSGGSNTQYF. As DNA, the CDR3 is TGTGCCAGCACCTCTGGTGGGTCGAATACGCAGTATTTT.

This clone has just a few counts. This chain uses TRBV18 with TRBJ2-2, with D unclear. V was pared by 0 bases and J by 4 bases, with 6 bases between. The germline gives CDR1 KGHSH, CDR2 LQKENI. The CDR3 consists of 14 residues. The CDR3 loop is CASSPPSFTGELFF. CDR3 DNA: TGTGCCAGCTCACCACCTTCCTTCACCGGGGAGCTGTTTTTT.

The chain recombines TRBV25-1 with TRBJ1-5; D gene uncertain. Germline CDR1 MGHDK, CDR2 SYGVNS. This CDR3 is 12 amino acids long. V lost 1 base, J lost 6 bases, and 4 bases lay in between. The CDR3 bases are TGTGCCAGCAGTGAATTTACTCAGCCCCAGCATTTT. Its protein product is CASSEFTQPQHF.

The genes are TRBV10-3 and TRBJ1-3; D gene unclear. The CDR3 totals 16 residues. The V gene lost 3 bases and the J gene lost 0 bases, with 12 bases spanning the gap. Germline V gene data show CDR1 as ENHRY and CDR2 as SYGVKD. The CDR3 reads CAISDISTYSGNTIYF. Here the CDR3 DNA reads TGTGCCATCAGTGACATTTCCACTTACTCTGGAAACACCATATATTTT.

The V and J genes are TRBV7-3 and TRBJ2-4; a possible D gene is TRBD1 (5 bases). V lost 1 base to trimming and J lost 1 base, with 26 bases between them. Germline V CDR1 and CDR2: SGHTA, FQGTGA. There are 21 residues in the CDR3. CDR3 DNA: TGTGCCAGCAGCTTAAAAAACAGCCCCCAGGGTCTACGTGGGGCCAAAAACATTCAGTACTTC. Protein sequence: CASSLKNSPQGLRGAKNIQYF.

This clone appeared once. The chain has TRBV5-1 and TRBJ2-1; D is possibly TRBD2 (5 bases). Germline V gives CDR1 SGHRS, CDR2 YFSETQ. The CDR3 consists of 13 residues. Trimming pared 4 bases from V and 4 bases from J, leaving 9 bases between. The CDR3 protein is CASSKGEYNEQFF. CDR3 in DNA: TGCGCCAGCAGCAAGGGAGAATACAATGAGCAGTTCTTC. Drawing the rest from reference TRBV5-1 and TRBJ2-1, the complete variable domain is KAGVTQTPRYLIKTRGQQVTLSCSPISGHRSVSWYQQTPGQGLQFLFEYFSETQRNKGNFPGRFSGRQFSNSRSEMNVSTLELGDSALYLCASSKGEYNEQFFGPGTRLTVL.

This chain joins TRBV7-9 and TRBJ2-5; 7 positions match TRBD2. Germline CDR1 SEHNR, CDR2 FQNEAQ (reference sequence). Trimming removed 5 bases from V and 3 bases from J; junction bases left unmatched: 9. The CDR3 totals 15 residues. In nucleotides, the CDR3 is TGTGCCAGCAGCCAACGGGGGGTGGCCAAAGAGACCCAGTACTTC. Translation: CASSQRGVAKETQYF. The full variable domain, with the rest looked up from reference TRBV7-9 and TRBJ2-5, is DTGVSQNPRHKITKRGQNVTFRCDPISEHNRLYWYRQTLGQGPEFLTYFQNEAQLEKSRLLSDRFSAERPKGSFSTLEIQRTEQGDSAMYLCASSQRGVAKETQYFGPGTRLLVL.

This clone was seen just once. This sequence joins TRBV27 and TRBJ2-7, with a possible D match to TRBD1 (5 bases). The CDR3 sequence is 12 residues long. The germline gives CDR1 MNHEY, CDR2 SMNVEV (reference sequence). V lost 5 bases and J lost 2, with 7 bases in between. CDR3 residues: CASSAGPYEQYF. CDR3 nucleotide sequence: TGTGCCAGCAGTGCAGGGCCCTACGAGCAGTACTTC.

This chain connects TRBV5-1 to TRBJ2-3; 10 bases are a match to TRBD1. Germline CDR1 reads SGHRS; CDR2 reads YFSETQ. CDR3 size: 18 residues. Germline trimming cut 4 bases from V and 0 bases from J; bases unmatched to any gene: 11. DNA for the CDR3: TGCGCCAGCAGCCCCCGGGACAGGGGAACGGCGAGCACAGATACGCAGTATTTT. Translation: CASSPRDRGTASTDTQYF.

This clone was seen more than once but under ten times. One junction end disagrees with the germline gene, perhaps due to a read error. J is TRBJ2-2 and V is TRBV7-7; D uncertain. The CDR3 consists of 15 residues. Germline CDR1 is SSHAT and CDR2 is FNYEAQ (reference sequence). The CDR3 bases are TGTGCTAGCAGCTTTAGCATATCAGACACCGGGGAGCTGTTTTTT. Translating gives CASSFSISDTGELFF.

The rearrangement uses TRBV6-1 and TRBJ2-3; D remains ambiguous. CDR1 and CDR2 from the germline V gene are MNHNS and SASEGT. The V gene lost 5 bases and the J gene lost 6 bases, with 9 bases spanning the gap. This CDR3 comprises 12 residues. CDR3: CASSFWQDTQYF. CDR3 bases: TGTGCCAGCAGTTTTTGGCAGGATACGCAGTATTTT.

J is TRBJ1-2 and V is TRBV28, with TRBD1 identical over 9 bases. The V gene's germline CDR1 is MDHEN and CDR2 SYDVKM. The CDR3 is 15 residues long. The ends lost 5 bases at V and 4 bases at J; junction bases unmatched: 8. CDR3 DNA: TGTGCCAGCAGTACCGTAAAACAGGGGGCCTATGGCTACACCTTC. Translation gives CASSTVKQGAYGYTF.

The chain is built from TRBV6-5 and TRBJ1-3, with D possibly matching TRBD1 (5 bases). Germline CDR1 and CDR2: MNHEY and SVGAGI. This CDR3 comprises 13 residues. V shed 5 bases and J shed 3 bases, with 8 bases lying between them. The CDR3 DNA reads as TGTGCCAGCAGTCGGCAGGGTGGAAACACCATATATTTT. This gives the protein CASSRQGGNTIYF.

The chain employs TRBV14 and TRBJ1-2, with a weak D call TRBD1 (6 bases). With 2 bases removed from V and 7 bases from J, the gap between germline ends came to 11 bases. This CDR3 is 13 amino acids long. Germline V lookup: CDR1 SGHDN, CDR2 FVKESK. The CDR3 sequence is CASSQNRAGGYTF. In DNA, the CDR3 is TGTGCCAGCAGCCAAAACAGGGCTGGTGGCTACACCTTC.

V usage is TRBV5-1 and J usage is TRBJ2-7; 9 bases fit TRBD1. Germline CDR1 SGHRS, CDR2 YFSETQ. V shed 3 bases and J 6 bases; nucleotides not matched to a gene: 10. The CDR3 runs to 15 residues. DNA for the CDR3: TGCGCCAGCAGCTCCCCCAGGGGACAGGGAGGCGAGCAGTACTTC. It encodes CASSSPRGQGGEQYF.

CDR3 loop: CASSLAAVYNEQFF. CDR3 in DNA: TGTGCCAGCAGCTTAGCAGCGGTTTACAATGAGCAGTTCTTC. The gene calls are TRBV7-8 and TRBJ2-1, with D possibly being TRBD2 (5 bases). Germline V gives CDR1 SGHVS, CDR2 FQNEAQ. The CDR3 length is 14 residues. With 0 bases removed from V and 4 bases from J, the gap between germline ends came to 7 bases.

DNA of the CDR3: TGTGCCAGCAGCCGGGACCTTCCGGCTGGCTACACCTTC. As protein: CASSRDLPAGYTF. J is TRBJ1-2 and V is TRBV5-6; TRBD1 is a possible D gene (5 bases). Germline V gives CDR1 SGHDT, CDR2 YYEEEE. V shed 4 bases and J shed 7 bases, with 14 bases lying between them. There are 13 residues in the CDR3.

V gene TRBV18 combines with J gene TRBJ2-4; TRBD2 matches at 13 bases. Germline CDR1 reads KGHSH; CDR2 reads LQKENI. This CDR3 is built from 16 residues. Germline trimming cut 0 bases from V and 12 bases from J; bases unmatched to any gene: 8. CDR3: CASSPPGTSGTTAQYF. The DNA for the CDR3 is TGTGCCAGCTCACCACCGGGGACTAGCGGGACAACCGCTCAGTACTTC. Supplemented by reference TRBV18 and TRBJ2-4, the full variable domain reads NAGVMQNPRHLVRRRGQEARLRCSPMKGHSHVYWYRQLPEEGLKFMVYLQKENIIDESGMPKERFSAEFPKEGPSILRIQQVVRGDSAAYFCASSPPGTSGTTAQYFGAGTRLSVL.

For the CDR3, the DNA is TGTGCCAGTAGTACTTGGGGGGCAGTTCAAGAGACCCAGTACTTC. Protein: CASSTWGAVQETQYF. The chain joins TRBV19 to TRBJ2-5; D is perhaps TRBD1 or TRBD2 (6 bases each). CDR1 is LNHDA, CDR2 SQIVND, per germline (reference sequence). The CDR3 is 15 residues long. V was clipped by 4 bases and J by 2 bases, with 14 bases between them. Together with reference TRBV19 and TRBJ2-5, the CDR3 gives the full variable domain: DGGITQSPKYLFRKEGQNVTLSCEQNLNHDAMYWYRQDPGQGLRLIYYSQIVNDFQKGDIAEGYSVSREKKESFPLTVTSAQKNPTAFYLCASSTWGAVQETQYFGPGTRLLVL.

Details on this clone: At one end, the junction sequence differs from germline, possibly due to a read error. As DNA, the CDR3 is TGTGCTAGCAGCTTAGCGGAAGGGGATGAGCAGTACTTC. Its translation: CASSLAEGDEQYF. V is TRBV7-7 and J is TRBJ2-7; a weak D match, TRBD2 (6 bases). Germline V gene sequence: CDR1 SSHAT, CDR2 FNYEAQ (reference sequence). This CDR3 region has 13 residues.

V and J are TRBV11-3 and TRBJ2-2; 16 nucleotides line up with TRBD2. Trimming at V came to 5 bases and at J to 4 bases, leaving 10 bases not matched to a gene. The CDR3 runs 19 residues. Germline CDR1 and CDR2: SGHNT and YENEEA. The CDR3 sequence: CASSLPPGLAGGTTGELFF. The CDR3 DNA sequence: TGTGCCAGCAGCCTACCACCGGGACTAGCGGGGGGGACCACCGGGGAGCTGTTTTTT.

The rearrangement joins TRBV19 to TRBJ2-7, with a possible D match to TRBD1 (6 bases). Trimming took 10 bases from V and 4 from J, leaving 20 bases between them. There are 14 residues in the CDR3. The germline gives CDR1 LNHDA, CDR2 SQIVND (reference sequence). The CDR3 protein is CANNGQRVRYEQYF. In DNA form, the CDR3 reads TGTGCCAATAACGGACAGAGGGTTAGGTACGAGCAGTACTTC.

The chain is built from TRBV18 and TRBJ2-3; D remains unclear. Trimming left V 3 bases short and J 0 bases short, with 1 base between. Germline V CDR1 and CDR2: KGHSH, LQKENI. The CDR3 is made up of 12 amino acids. CDR3 nucleotide sequence: TGTGCCAGCTCACCTAGCACAGATACGCAGTATTTT. Its protein product is CASSPSTDTQYF.